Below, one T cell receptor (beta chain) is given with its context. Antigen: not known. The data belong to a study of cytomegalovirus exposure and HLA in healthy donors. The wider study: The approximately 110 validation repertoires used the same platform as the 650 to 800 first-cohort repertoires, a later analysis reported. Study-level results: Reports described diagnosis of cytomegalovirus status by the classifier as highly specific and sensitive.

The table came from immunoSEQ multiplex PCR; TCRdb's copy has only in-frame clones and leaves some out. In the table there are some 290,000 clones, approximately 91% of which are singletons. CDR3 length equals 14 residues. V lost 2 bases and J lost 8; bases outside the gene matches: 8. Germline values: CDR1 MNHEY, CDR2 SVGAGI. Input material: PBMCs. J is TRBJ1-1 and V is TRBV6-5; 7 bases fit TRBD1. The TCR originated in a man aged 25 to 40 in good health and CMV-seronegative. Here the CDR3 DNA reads TGTGCCAGCAGTTACGGGAGGAAGGGACAGGAAGCTTTCTTT. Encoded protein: CASSYGRKGQEAFF.